This T cell receptor beta chain came from a study of blood T cell repertoires in COVID-19. Across the study: PBMCs, B-cell-depleted T cells, or T cells were the source of the cDNA or gDNA that made up the material.

This clone showed up just once. The protocol was immunoSEQ multiplex PCR, while the TCRdb copy is restricted to in-frame clones and leaves out a portion. The data contain roughly 130,000 clones, less than 80% of them seen just once; the ten biggest clones take up roughly 3.6%. Germline CDR1 SGHKS, CDR2 YYEKEE (reference sequence). The CDR3 consists of 18 residues. V dropped 3 bases and J dropped 0 bases, with 16 bases sitting between them. The clonotype was recovered from a man aged 60 to 75 with acute or convalescent COVID-19. The chain carries TRBV5-5 and TRBJ2-6; perhaps TRBD2 as D (6 bases). The specimen was peripheral blood. In DNA form, the CDR3 reads TGTGCCAGCAGCTCCGCGGGACGCCTGAGCTCTGGGGCCAACGTCCTGACTTTC. Translation gives CASSSAGRLSSGANVLTF.